This record covers a single T cell receptor beta chain. Its antigen specificity is not known. There are no base qualities to consult, and no much larger clone falls within one base. TCR beta CDR3 regions were amplified by multiplex PCR using the immunoSEQ immune profiling system, following the manufacturer's instructions. An Illumina NextSeq system was used for sequencing. The authors' pipeline ran thus. The immunoSEQ Analyzer platform handled processing of the sequence data, and clonality was calculated by taking the square root of Simpson's index of productive rearrangements. Similarity in V and J usage was quantified by Jensen-Shannon distance, and CDR3 generation probabilities were calculated with OLGA. Shared CDR3 sequences were searched against the immuneACCESS database (August 2020) and VDJdb (December 2020). The table was pulled from immuneACCESS by TCRdb, which kept in-frame rearrangements only. Such tables lose some clones; where checked, under half of the loss comes from unresolved V genes, and the rest has no known cause. The DNA was the basis for D and trimming; V, J and clone size are from that table. The sample includes 35,000 or so clones, with 84% observed a single time. About 1.8% of the sample comes from the top ten.

The twin pairs came from the European Cystic Fibrosis Twin and Sibling Study Cohort, a cohort that recruited patients from roughly 160 CF clinics across 14 European countries. Zygosity and CFTR genotype were verified in-house, with zygosity tested by multiplex PCR of nine short tandem repeat loci. Peripheral blood was sampled from each twin, and clinical parameters were recorded on the day of blood sampling. Genomic DNA was isolated from peripheral blood cells with phenol/chloroform and kept in TE buffer at 4 degrees C. This sample was taken from a study of monozygotic twins with cystic fibrosis (dated by TCRdb to about 2021). At the level of the whole study: Approximately 3.2 micrograms of fragmented DNA went through around 15 PCR cycles to produce barcoded libraries. To gauge how much genetics shapes V and J gene usage, the researchers compared TCR beta repertoires both within and across 16 monozygotic twin pairs who have cystic fibrosis. The cohort comprised ten female and six male twin pairs aged roughly 2.0 to 40 years, median 9.1 years, mostly children and adolescents. Twins were ranked among roughly 970 cohort participants for weight-for-height and FEVPerc (FEV1 disease centile) at the day of blood sampling. Data for three of the twin pairs had been reported previously in another context. Broader findings and caveats from the paper: In 13 of 16 pairs, V gene usage most closely resembled the co-twin's, and the same held for J usage in 8 of 16 pairs, a pattern suggesting genetic constraints. Simpson clonality tended to be low (median approximately 0.0095), which suggests a naive-dominated repertoire, although clonality was higher in the most severely affected patients. The cohort was small, and no association was found between shared CDR3 numbers and age, concordance or disease severity. Sharing of nucleotide-identical clonotypes was significantly greater within monozygotic CF twin pairs than between unrelated CF individuals (P = 0.000026, Mann-Whitney).

This clonotype was sampled from a girl aged 2 to 10 with cystic fibrosis. The material sequenced was blood.

The CDR3 region: CASSFDFGELFF. The sequence in DNA is TGTGCCAGCAGCTTTGATTTCGGGGAGCTGTTTTTT. The chain couples TRBV7-2 to TRBJ2-2, with no confidently assigned D gene. From the cysteine up to the phenylalanine, the CDR3 has a length of 12 residues. The read is trimmed to its CDR3 DNA, 36 bases read in frame from base 1. Reading the germline V gene gives CDR1 SGHTA and CDR2 FQGNSA. V loses 3 bases, J loses 7 bases, and the germline ends lie 6 bases apart.